The entry below describes one T cell receptor beta chain. Antigen specificity is unknown. The entry originates in a study of naive and memory T cell subsets. Two oligonucleotides, mixed equimolar, formed the beta constant-region primer covering TRBC1 and TRBC2. Via MiXCR, TCRdb re-called the UMI-ligation and nested PCR reads, giving one row per CDR3 protein. The sample has approximately 85,000 distinct CDR3 sequences, approximately 6.5% seen once; the top ten hold around 1.7%. Study conclusions and caveats: A clonotype means one alpha or beta sequence, not an alpha/beta pair. In CD4 and CD8 cells, diversity dropped from naive through EMRA.

The V gene's germline CDR1 is MNHNY and CDR2 SVGAGI (reference sequence). With V trimmed by 6 bases and J by 1 base, 6 bases remained unmatched. The length of the CDR3 is 16 residues. The V call is TRBV6-6, the J call TRBJ2-6, with 7 bases matching TRBD2. This clonotype was obtained from a human donor in good health. Sequencing was performed on central memory CD4+ T cells from blood. As DNA, the CDR3 is TGTGCCAGCAGCAACCAGGGAGGGTCTGGGGCCAACGTCCTGACTTTC. It yields the protein CASSNQGGSGANVLTF.